Given below is one TCR beta chain in context. It has no known antigen specificity. Per-base quality was not reported, and no clone a single base away is much larger than it. TCRbeta CDR3 regions were amplified from genomic DNA using the immunoSEQ Assay, a bias-controlled multiplex PCR. In the original analysis: Nucleated cell counts per sample were estimated from amplification of reference gene primers within the assay. To quantify the absolute abundance of each unique TCRbeta CDR3 rearrangement, sequence reads were collapsed and filtered. For each sample, productive Simpson clonality was calculated as the square root of Simpson's diversity index over productive rearrangements. TCRdb provides this immuneACCESS table in a form limited to in-frame rearrangements. Some clones are lacking; in checked studies, under half of them reflect an unresolved V gene, and why the rest are absent is not known. The V and J calls and clone size are taken from that table; D and trimming were inferred from the DNA. The table for this sample lists 130,000 to 150,000 clones; over 70% of them were counted only once. Of the sample, roughly 1.5% is held by the ten largest clones.

The record originates from a study of blood T cell repertoires in COVID-19 (dated by TCRdb to about 2020). Some background on the complete study: The collaborator samples originated in the United States, Italy and Spain and spanned the acute and convalescent phases of COVID-19. The material from the prospective study consisted of cDNA or gDNA derived from T cells, B-cell-depleted T cells, or PBMCs. Deeply sampled blood TCRbeta repertoires from subjects exposed to, actively infected with, or recovered from COVID-19 were included in the dataset. A freely available public database, intended as a resource for researchers studying the immune response to SARS-CoV-2, is where the repertoires were released. The samples were drawn from two sources: the first 160 participants of the ongoing ImmuneRACE study, and fewer than 1,500 subjects contributed by 6 global collaborators. Sample metadata almost always included a de-identified subject ID, COVID-19 status, age in years and sex. Where available, HLA class I and class II types were taken from metadata supplied by the sample provider and were not determined by assay-based typing.

The study at large found these results: How much clinical and demographic metadata was included differed by source and by participant, and the metadata was provided uncurated.

The collaborating institutions used their own protocols to collect whole blood in K2EDTA tubes. For TCRbeta analysis, collaborators shipped samples as frozen whole blood, isolated PBMCs, or DNA extracted from either of those sample types. There are 15 amino acids in the CDR3, from cysteine to phenylalanine inclusive. Only CDR3 DNA is held: 45 bases, read in frame from base 1. The germline V and J ends show losses of 7 bases and 9 bases respectively, and no gene match explains 15 bases of the junction. Per the germline V gene, SGHRS is the CDR1 and YFSETQ is the CDR2. The rearranged chain carries TRBV5-1 and TRBJ2-1; 8 junctional bases match TRBD2. This sequence was found in a woman aged 45-65 years with acute or convalescent COVID-19. The sequenced sample was peripheral blood. The CDR3 region: CASWPGRGRWGEQFF. The bases read TGCGCCAGCTGGCCCGGCCGCGGGAGGTGGGGTGAGCAGTTCTTC.